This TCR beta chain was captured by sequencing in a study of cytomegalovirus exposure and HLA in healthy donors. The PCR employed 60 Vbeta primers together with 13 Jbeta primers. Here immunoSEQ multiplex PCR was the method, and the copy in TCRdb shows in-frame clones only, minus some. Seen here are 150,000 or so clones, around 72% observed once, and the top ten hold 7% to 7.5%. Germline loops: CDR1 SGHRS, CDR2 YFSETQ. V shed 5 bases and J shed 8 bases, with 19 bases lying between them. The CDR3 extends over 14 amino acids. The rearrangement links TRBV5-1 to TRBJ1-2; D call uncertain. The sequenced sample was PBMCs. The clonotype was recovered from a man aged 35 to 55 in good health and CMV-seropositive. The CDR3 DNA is TGCGCCAGCAGACCCGGGGTTAGGGCCCGAGGCTACACCTTC. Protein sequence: CASRPGVRARGYTF. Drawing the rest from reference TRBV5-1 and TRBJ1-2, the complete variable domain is KAGVTQTPRYLIKTRGQQVTLSCSPISGHRSVSWYQQTPGQGLQFLFEYFSETQRNKGNFPGRFSGRQFSNSRSEMNVSTLELGDSALYLCASRPGVRARGYTFGSGTRLTVV.